These 32 T cell receptor beta chains were sequenced from one sample in a study of identical twins. TCRdb fed the 5' RACE reads into MiXCR, producing one record per CDR3 protein. The data show nearly 900,000 distinct CDR3 sequences, over 9% seen once. This same sample was also part of a study on yellow fever vaccine responses in identical twins.

The sequenced sample consisted of PBMCs. The receptors shown here come from a woman aged 18-29 years in good health.

The V gene is TRBV29-1, the J gene TRBJ1-4, with a tentative D call TRBD1 (5 bases). The length of the CDR3 is 12 residues. V gave up 5 bases and J gave up 8 bases, with 12 bases separating them. Germline loops: CDR1 SQVTM, CDR2 ANQGSEA. The CDR3 loop is CSVLDGAEKLFF. The CDR3 DNA reads TGCAGCGTTCTGGATGGGGCCGAAAAACTGTTTTTT.

The CDR3, as DNA: TGTGCCACCAGTGCCGATTTGACAGCTAACAATGAGCAGTTCTTC. Translated: CATSADLTANNEQFF. The genes are TRBV24-1 and TRBJ2-1; tentatively, D is TRBD1 (5 bases). Trimming removed 5 bases from V and 5 bases from J, with 15 bases in between. This CDR3 comprises 15 residues. Germline V gives CDR1 KGHDR, CDR2 SFDVKD.

This chain joins TRBV2 and TRBJ2-3; D might be TRBD1 (6 bases). Germline V CDR1 and CDR2: SNHLY, FYNNEI. Trimming shortened V by 6 bases and J by 2 bases, and 9 bases separated the two germline ends. The CDR3 length is 13 residues. The CDR3 DNA is TGTGCCAGCAGCGGACAGATCACAGATACGCAGTATTTT. As protein: CASSGQITDTQYF.

This clonotype was detected only a few times. V and J are TRBV20-1 and TRBJ2-1, with 10 bases fitting TRBD2. This CDR3 contains 14 residues. Germline V gives CDR1 DFQATT, CDR2 SNEGSKA (reference sequence). With V trimmed by 6 bases and J by 3 bases, 5 bases remained unmatched. CDR3 loop: CSATGLANYNEQFF. The DNA of the CDR3 is TGCAGTGCGACGGGACTAGCGAACTACAATGAGCAGTTCTTC.

This chain connects TRBV10-1 to TRBJ2-1, with 11 bases identical to TRBD2. The CDR3 totals 15 residues. V shed 4 bases, J shed 6 bases, and the junction held 5 bases outside the gene matches. Germline assignment: CDR1 WNHNN and CDR2 SYGVQD (reference sequence). The CDR3 region has the DNA TGCGCCAGCAGTGGCGGGACTAGCGGACCCAATGAGCAGTTCTTC. As protein: CASSGGTSGPNEQFF.

This clonotype was seen more than once but under ten times. The CDR3 nucleotides are TGTGCCAGCAGTCCCGGGGGACCGTTGTACAATGAGCAGTTCTTC. Protein product: CASSPGGPLYNEQFF. The chain is built from TRBV28 and TRBJ2-1; D possibly corresponds to TRBD2 (6 bases). CDR1 MDHEN and CDR2 SYDVKM come from the germline V gene. V was shortened by 5 bases and J by 4 bases, with 15 bases between the two germline ends. The CDR3 length is 15 residues.

This clonotype was counted between two and nine times. This chain connects TRBV28 to TRBJ2-2; 7 nucleotides agree with TRBD1. The germline V gene has CDR1 MDHEN and CDR2 SYDVKM. J lost 0 bases, V lost 7 bases, and 5 bases had no gene match. The CDR3 extends over 15 amino acids. CDR3 sequence reads: CASTWGTANTGELFF. DNA for the CDR3: TGTGCCAGCACCTGGGGGACAGCGAACACCGGGGAGCTGTTTTTT.

The V gene is TRBV10-3, the J gene TRBJ1-6, with D possibly TRBD1 on 6 matching bases. Per the germline V gene, CDR1 is ENHRY and CDR2 is SYGVKD. This CDR3 has 13 residues. The V end lost 10 bases, the J end lost 5 bases, and 12 bases lay between the germline ends. The CDR3 sequence: CASRDTHNSPLHF. The CDR3 DNA reads TGTGCCAGCCGGGACACACATAATTCACCCCTCCACTTT.

The rearrangement uses TRBV2 and TRBJ2-5; D ambiguous. V lost 7 bases and J lost 1, with 13 bases in between. Germline assignment: CDR1 SNHLY and CDR2 FYNNEI. The CDR3 loop spans 14 amino acids. For the CDR3, the DNA is TGTGCCAGCAATTCCGGACGGATCCAAGAGACCCAGTACTTC. This translates into CASNSGRIQETQYF.

This CDR3 reads CASSPRVAGANTGELFF. The CDR3 nucleotides are TGTGCCAGCAGCCCCCGGGTAGCGGGGGCGAACACCGGGGAGCTGTTTTTT. The chain is built from TRBV28 and TRBJ2-2; TRBD2 matches 9 bases. The CDR3 runs 17 residues. Germline CDR1 and CDR2: MDHEN and SYDVKM. V dropped 6 bases and J dropped 0; count of bases not matched to a gene: 8.

This clonotype was observed a handful of times. The chain is built from TRBV12-3 or TRBV12-4 and TRBJ1-5; D perhaps matches TRBD1 (5 bases). The CDR3 spans 17 residues. V was cut by 2 bases and J by 0 bases, with 14 bases left in between. The CDR3 region is CASSLKGGGVSNQPQHF. As DNA, the CDR3 is TGTGCCAGCAGTTTAAAGGGCGGAGGGGTTAGCAATCAGCCCCAGCATTTT.

There are many counts of this clonotype. The chain employs TRBV6-1 and TRBJ1-1; D is ambiguous. Germline lookup yields CDR1 MNHNS and CDR2 SASEGT. V was clipped by 10 bases and J by 7 bases, with 10 bases between them. The CDR3 totals 10 residues. The CDR3 nucleotides are TGTGCCATAGGACCGTTTGAAGCTTTCTTT. Its translation is CAIGPFEAFF.

V is TRBV4-1 and J is TRBJ2-1; 7 positions match TRBD1. CDR1 MGHRA and CDR2 YSYEKL come from the germline V gene. The ends lost 0 bases at V and 4 bases at J; junction bases unmatched: 9. The CDR3 has 17 amino acids. Written as DNA, the CDR3 is TGCGCCAGCAGCCAAGATTATGAGGGGGCGGGTTACAATGAGCAGTTCTTC. Residues: CASSQDYEGAGYNEQFF.

This clonotype was seen a few times. The chain couples TRBV7-2 to TRBJ2-1; TRBD2 matches at 8 bases. Germline CDR1 reads SGHTA; CDR2 reads FQGNSA. J was trimmed by 3 bases and V by 1 base; bases with no gene match: 2. The length of the CDR3 is 15 residues. The CDR3 DNA is TGTGCCAGCAGCTTAGTGGGGACTAGCTACAATGAGCAGTTCTTC. Its protein product is CASSLVGTSYNEQFF.

The V gene is TRBV2, the J gene TRBJ2-4; D is perhaps TRBD1 (6 bases). Trimming cost V 5 bases and J 1 base, with 18 bases left between them. CDR3 length: 17 residues. The V gene's germline CDR1 is SNHLY and CDR2 FYNNEI. Here the CDR3 DNA reads TGTGCCAGCAGTCCGAGACAGGTCCCCTCGGCCAAAAACATTCAGTACTTC. It is translated as CASSPRQVPSAKNIQYF.

The chain links TRBV28 to TRBJ2-7; 10 bases fit TRBD2. Per germline, CDR1 MDHEN and CDR2 SYDVKM. This CDR3 contains 16 residues. The trim removed 6 bases at V and 2 bases at J, leaving 10 bases unmatched. In nucleotides, the CDR3 is TGTGCCAGCAGCACCCCCAGCGGGAGGGCCCCCTACGAGCAGTACTTC. Its translation: CASSTPSGRAPYEQYF. Drawing the rest from reference TRBV28 and TRBJ2-7, the complete variable domain is DVKVTQSSRYLVKRTGEKVFLECVQDMDHENMFWYRQDPGLGLRLIYFSYDVKMKEKGDIPEGYSVSREKKERFSLILESASTNQTSMYLCASSTPSGRAPYEQYFGPGTRLTVT.

This clonotype was picked up a small number of times. The V call is TRBV6-1, the J call TRBJ2-7, with TRBD2 identical over 7 bases. Unmatched junction bases numbered 12, after V lost 6 bases and J lost 7 bases. The CDR3 is 14 amino acids. Germline V lookup: CDR1 MNHNS, CDR2 SASEGT. The chain's CDR3 is CASSARGEIGEQYF. CDR3 bases: TGTGCCAGCAGCGCTCGGGGGGAGATTGGGGAGCAGTACTTC.

The chain combines TRBV3-1 with TRBJ1-2; D uncertain. Trimming cost V 4 bases and J 8 bases, with 29 bases left between them. This CDR3 comprises 18 residues. Germline loops: CDR1 LGHDT, CDR2 YNNKEL (reference sequence). The CDR3 loop reads CASSRLTLWSTDSFGYTF. Written as DNA, the CDR3 is TGTGCCAGCAGCCGACTAACCCTTTGGAGCACAGACTCCTTCGGCTACACCTTC.

This clonotype was found a few times. The chain couples TRBV5-1 to TRBJ2-1, with 16 bases lining up with TRBD2. CDR3 length: 15 residues. J lost 9 bases, V lost 3 bases, and 3 bases had no gene match. Germline assignment: CDR1 SGHRS and CDR2 YFSETQ. The CDR3 protein is CASSSGLAGGGEQFF. The DNA of the CDR3 is TGCGCCAGCAGCTCGGGACTAGCGGGAGGGGGTGAGCAGTTCTTC.

The V call is TRBV9, the J call TRBJ1-2; D ambiguous. V lost 5 bases, J lost 2 bases, and 10 bases lay in between. CDR3 length equals 13 residues. Germline V CDR1 and CDR2: SGDLS, YYNGEE. This CDR3 reads CASRDQTNYGYTF. DNA for the CDR3: TGTGCCAGCAGGGACCAAACCAACTATGGCTACACCTTC.

This chain links TRBV6-1 with TRBJ2-2, with a possible D match to TRBD2 (6 bases). The germline V gene encodes CDR1 MNHNS and CDR2 SASEGT. CDR3 size: 16 residues. The germline V and J ends were trimmed by 0 bases and 2 bases, with 10 bases remaining between them. The CDR3 region has the DNA TGTGCCAGCAGTGAAGCGGCGGGAATTAACACCGGGGAGCTGTTTTTT. Its protein product is CASSEAAGINTGELFF.

This rearrangement joins TRBV12-3 or TRBV12-4 to TRBJ1-4; TRBD1 might be the D (6 bases). The ends were cut back, 3 bases at V and 0 bases at J, with 11 bases in the middle. CDR3 length equals 16 residues. The CDR3 is CASSFRGLATNEKLFF. The CDR3 region has the DNA TGTGCCAGCAGTTTCAGGGGATTAGCAACTAATGAAAAACTGTTTTTT.

This clonotype was found many times. The chain has TRBV4-1 and TRBJ1-4, with D perhaps TRBD1 (5 bases). The CDR3 contains 14 residues. Germline lookup yields CDR1 MGHRA and CDR2 YSYEKL. V gave up 4 bases and J gave up 4 bases, with 10 bases separating them. The CDR3, as DNA: TGCGCCAGCAGCCCCCGGGGGGGTAATGAAAAACTGTTTTTT. Its protein is CASSPRGGNEKLFF.

This clonotype was counted only a few times. The gene calls are TRBV4-1 and TRBJ2-1, with D possibly matching TRBD2 (6 bases). Trimming stripped 2 bases from V and 9 bases from J, with 14 bases between. The CDR3 contains 14 residues. Germline assignment: CDR1 MGHRA and CDR2 YSYEKL. The CDR3 DNA reads TGCGCCAGCAGCCAATCGACGGGGGTGAGTGAGCAGTTCTTC. This sequence encodes CASSQSTGVSEQFF.

Concerning this clonotype: The junction does not match germline at one end; this may be a read error. The V gene is TRBV12-3 or TRBV12-4, the J gene TRBJ2-1; possibly TRBD2 for D (6 bases). This CDR3 is built from 17 residues. The chain's CDR3 is CTSSHAGISMIYNEQFF. The CDR3 DNA reads TGTACCAGCTCTCACGCGGGGATCTCGATGATTTACAATGAGCAGTTCTTC.

This clonotype was seen more than once but under ten times. The chain uses TRBV7-9 and TRBJ2-3; D gene unclear. The CDR3 is 16 amino acids. V shed 5 bases and J shed 0 bases, with 15 bases lying between them. CDR1 SEHNR and CDR2 FQNEAQ come from the germline V gene (reference sequence). CDR3 sequence: CASSPPFATSTDTQYF. CDR3 DNA: TGTGCCAGCAGCCCCCCCTTTGCGACAAGCACAGATACGCAGTATTTT.

This clonotype was seen a handful of times. The chain combines TRBV7-8 with TRBJ2-1, with D perhaps TRBD1 or TRBD2 (6 bases each). This CDR3 comprises 14 residues. Trimming removed 3 bases from V and 8 bases from J, with 14 bases in between. Germline CDR1 is SGHVS and CDR2 is FQNEAQ. In nucleotides, the CDR3 is TGTGCCAGCAGCTTGTTCCTGGGGGGCGATGAGCAGTTCTTC. This codes for CASSLFLGGDEQFF.

This chain connects TRBV3-1 to TRBJ2-5; 7 bases align to TRBD1. Unmatched junction bases numbered 6, after V lost 3 bases and J lost 2 bases. Germline-derived CDR1 and CDR2 are LGHDT and YNNKEL (reference sequence). The CDR3 runs to 15 residues. CDR3 bases: TGTGCCAGCAGCCACTCGGGACAGCTTCAAGAGACCCAGTACTTC. It is translated as CASSHSGQLQETQYF.

This sequence joins TRBV10-3 and TRBJ2-7; the D gene is possibly TRBD1 (5 bases). The germline V gene has CDR1 ENHRY and CDR2 SYGVKD. Between the trimmed V and J ends, which lost 11 bases and 3 bases, there was a span of 17 bases. This CDR3 is 13 amino acids long. CDR3 DNA: TGTGCCGCGAGGTCGCAGGGCGACTACGAGCAGTACTTC. This gives the protein CAARSQGDYEQYF.

In this sample, this clonotype turned up a few times. The chain uses TRBV19 and TRBJ2-4, with D perhaps assigned TRBD1 or TRBD2 (5 bases each). The CDR3 is 13 residues long. Trimming took 3 bases from V and 10 from J, leaving 13 bases between them. The germline CDR1 and CDR2 sequences are LNHDA and SQIVND (reference sequence). Here the CDR3 DNA reads TGTGCCAGTAGTATCCGGGGACCTATAATTCAGTACTTC. It yields the protein CASSIRGPIIQYF.

The chain has TRBV6-5 and TRBJ2-3, with D perhaps matching TRBD1 or TRBD2 (6 bases each). Trimming left V 6 bases short and J 1 base short, with 14 bases between. The CDR3 runs to 15 residues. The germline V gene encodes CDR1 MNHEY and CDR2 SVGAGI. CDR3 DNA: TGTGCCAGCAGAGACTCTAGGGGGGGCACAGATACGCAGTATTTT. It codes for CASRDSRGGTDTQYF.

The V gene is TRBV27, the J gene TRBJ2-7; D gene uncertain. Germline V gene sequence: CDR1 MNHEY, CDR2 SMNVEV (reference sequence). V was cut by 5 bases and J by 0 bases, with 11 bases left in between. The CDR3 consists of 14 residues. The CDR3 spells CASSRHLNSYEQYV. CDR3 in DNA: TGTGCCAGCAGTCGCCACCTTAACTCCTACGAGCAGTACGTC.